This T cell receptor beta chain was observed in a study of T cell responses to AZD1222 COVID-19 vaccine. Regarding the study as a whole: White British ancestry dominated among donors, who included more females, and clonal diversity was possibly underestimated.

Some second doses came at about 4 weeks and others at about 12 weeks; these were pooled. From germline, CDR1 is MGHRA and CDR2 YSYEKL. The J segment lost 3 bases and the V segment lost 4 bases, leaving 11 bases of the junction unmatched. CDR3 size: 16 residues. TCRdb's copy holds only in-frame clones and misses some; the assay was immunoSEQ multiplex PCR. The sample comprises about 110,000 clones, nearly 90% of which are singletons, and 2% to 2.5% rests with the top ten. On this clone: Its antigen is as yet unknown.

The chain joins TRBV4-1 to TRBJ2-7; 8 nucleotides line up with TRBD2. The specimen comprised peripheral blood, sampled 28 days after the second AZD1222 dose. The receptor's source is an adult who received the AZD1222 COVID-19 vaccine. As DNA, the CDR3 is TGCGCCAGCAGCCTGCGTGCCGGGGGGGCGATCTACGAGCAGTACTTC. Encoded protein: CASSLRAGGAIYEQYF.